Each of the 7 T cell receptor beta chains below was sequenced from the same sample in a study of cytomegalovirus exposure and HLA in healthy donors. Generated by immunoSEQ multiplex PCR, the TCRdb table keeps only in-frame clones and is missing some. The sample shows about 140,000 clones, 84% of them seen only once. Specimen: PBMCs. These TCRs come from a woman aged 30 to 39 in good health and CMV-seronegative.

This chain joins TRBV10-2 and TRBJ1-4, with D possibly TRBD1 on 6 matching bases. Trimming stripped 8 bases from V and 7 bases from J, with 14 bases between. The CDR3 consists of 13 residues. Germline CDR1 and CDR2: WSHSY and SAAADI. The CDR3 here is CASGGELGEKLFF. CDR3 DNA: TGCGCCAGCGGGGGCGAATTGGGTGAAAAACTGTTTTTT.

The count of this clone is one. This chain links TRBV6-5 with TRBJ1-6; weak D call: TRBD1 (6 bases). The CDR3 loop spans 13 amino acids. Germline CDR1 MNHEY, CDR2 SVGAGI. V was shortened by 7 bases and J by 9 bases, with 13 bases between the two germline ends. The CDR3 region has the DNA TGTGCCAGCACACAGGGTCTAGGTTCACCCCTCCACTTT. Protein: CASTQGLGSPLHF.

This clone was detected once. This rearrangement joins TRBV15 to TRBJ2-5; 8 bases are shared with TRBD2. This CDR3 region has 17 residues. Losses at the gene ends were 3 bases for V and 5 bases for J; bases not matched to a gene: 14. Germline V gives CDR1 LNHNV, CDR2 YYDKDF (reference sequence). The CDR3 DNA reads as TGTGCCACCAGCAGGGGTGCGGCGGGGGGCCTCGGGGAGACCCAGTACTTC. Translating gives CATSRGAAGGLGETQYF.

V is TRBV4-3 and J is TRBJ2-5; the D gene is possibly TRBD2 (6 bases). Trimming pared 1 base from V and 5 bases from J, leaving 17 bases between. The CDR3 loop spans 16 amino acids. Germline V lookup: CDR1 LGHNA, CDR2 YSLEER. The CDR3 sequence: CASSQVGGAKGETQYF. As DNA, the CDR3 is TGCGCCAGCAGCCAAGTGGGGGGTGCGAAGGGGGAGACCCAGTACTTC.

This clone was observed once. The V call is TRBV5-1, the J call TRBJ2-5, with 8 nucleotides matching TRBD1. The length of the CDR3 is 15 residues. V lost 4 bases, J lost 1 base, and 6 bases stayed unmatched. From germline, CDR1 is SGHRS and CDR2 YFSETQ. CDR3 amino acids: CASSESQGVQETQYF. DNA for the CDR3: TGCGCCAGCAGCGAGTCACAGGGGGTCCAAGAGACCCAGTACTTC.

This clone was observed once. The rearrangement links TRBV19 to TRBJ1-2, with D uncertain. The CDR3 loop spans 15 amino acids. V was shortened by 2 bases and J by 4 bases, with 14 bases between the two germline ends. The germline gives CDR1 LNHDA, CDR2 SQIVND (reference sequence). The CDR3: CASSIFNSISYGYTF. CDR3 DNA sequence: TGTGCCAGTAGTATATTCAACAGCATCTCCTATGGCTACACCTTC.

The chain employs TRBV7-2 and TRBJ2-1, with 8 nucleotides matching TRBD1. The CDR3 runs 13 residues. The germline V gene has CDR1 SGHTA and CDR2 FQGNSA. V shed 5 bases and J 10 bases; nucleotides not matched to a gene: 7. The CDR3 sequence: CASSIFGQGEQFF. CDR3 in DNA: TGTGCCAGCAGCATATTTGGACAGGGCGAGCAGTTCTTC.